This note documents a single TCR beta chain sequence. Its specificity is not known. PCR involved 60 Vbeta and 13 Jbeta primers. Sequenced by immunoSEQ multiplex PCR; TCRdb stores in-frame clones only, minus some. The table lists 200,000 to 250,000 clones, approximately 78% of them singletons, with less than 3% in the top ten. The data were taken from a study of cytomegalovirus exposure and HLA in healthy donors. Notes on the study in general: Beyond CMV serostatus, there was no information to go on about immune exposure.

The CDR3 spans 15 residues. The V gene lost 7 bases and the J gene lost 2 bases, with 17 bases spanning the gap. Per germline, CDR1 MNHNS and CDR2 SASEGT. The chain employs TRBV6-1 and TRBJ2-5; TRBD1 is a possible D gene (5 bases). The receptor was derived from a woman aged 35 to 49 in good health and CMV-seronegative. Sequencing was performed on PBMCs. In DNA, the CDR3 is TGTGCCAGCACTCTAGGGGCAGGTAAGCAAGAGACCCAGTACTTC. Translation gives CASTLGAGKQETQYF.